The 13 T cell receptor beta chains reported below all come from one sample, sequenced in a study of blood T cell repertoires in COVID-19 (TCRdb year 2020). Libraries came from the immunoSEQ multiplex PCR assay. The clones in this table, taken by TCRdb from immuneACCESS, are in-frame only. Not every clone is retained; where verified, under half of the shortfall comes from an unresolved V gene, and the cause of the rest is unknown. This sample comprises under 300,000 clones, about 86% of them detected only once. The ten biggest clones cover about 9.5% of the sample. The sample consisted of peripheral blood. The receptors come from a woman of 80 years or more with acute or convalescent COVID-19.

The chain is built from TRBV6-5 and TRBJ1-3; 8 nucleotides agree with TRBD1. This CDR3 has 15 residues. Trimming at V came to 2 bases and at J to 2 bases, leaving 2 bases not matched to a gene. In germline, CDR1 is MNHEY, CDR2 SVGAGI. The CDR3 here is CASSYQGQAGNTIYF. In DNA, the CDR3 is TGTGCCAGCAGTTACCAGGGACAGGCTGGAAACACCATATATTTT.

V and J are TRBV28 and TRBJ1-3; possible D gene TRBD1, 6 bases. V lost 8 bases and J lost 0, with 14 bases in between. Germline CDR1 reads MDHEN; CDR2 reads SYDVKM. The CDR3 length is 15 residues. The CDR3 spells CASGQGGNSGNTIYF. DNA of the CDR3: TGTGCCAGCGGCCAAGGGGGAAACTCTGGAAACACCATATATTTT.

V gene TRBV5-1 combines with J gene TRBJ1-1; D uncertain. The CDR3 covers 13 residues. The ends were cut back, 1 base at V and 1 base at J, with 5 bases in the middle. The germline V gene has CDR1 SGHRS and CDR2 YFSETQ. CDR3 protein: CASSLNRNTEAFF. CDR3 coding DNA: TGCGCCAGCAGCTTGAATCGGAACACTGAAGCTTTCTTT.

V gene TRBV25-1 combines with J gene TRBJ1-4; D is ambiguous. The V end was cut by 3 bases, the J end by 4 bases, with 15 bases between. CDR3 length: 16 residues. CDR1 and CDR2 (germline): MGHDK, SYGVNS. The CDR3 nucleotides are TGTGCCAGCAGTGAGCCGCTTCCCGGGGTTAATGAAAAACTGTTTTTT. The encoded protein is CASSEPLPGVNEKLFF.

The chain has TRBV19 and TRBJ2-1; no clear D gene. Germline CDR1 is LNHDA and CDR2 is SQIVND (reference sequence). CDR3 length equals 14 residues. With 7 bases removed from V and 2 bases from J, the gap between germline ends came to 12 bases. The chain's CDR3 is CASTYGPPYNEQFF. The CDR3 nucleotides are TGTGCCAGTACCTATGGGCCCCCCTACAATGAGCAGTTCTTC.

This chain uses TRBV4-2 with TRBJ2-7; TRBD2 matches at 8 bases. Losses at the gene ends were 0 bases for V and 7 bases for J; bases not matched to a gene: 8. This CDR3 comprises 15 residues. Germline-derived CDR1 and CDR2 are LGHNA and YNFKEQ. CDR3 coding DNA: TGTGCCAGCAGCCAAGAAATGCGGGGGGCGCGGGAGCAGTACTTC. This gives the protein CASSQEMRGAREQYF.

This clone appeared a few times. V gene TRBV5-4 combines with J gene TRBJ1-2; possibly TRBD1 for D (5 bases). This CDR3 is built from 13 residues. Germline V gene lookup returns CDR1 SGHNT and CDR2 YYREEE (reference sequence). V dropped 3 bases and J dropped 7 bases, with 13 bases sitting between them. The CDR3 sequence: CASSSTMQGGYTF. The CDR3 DNA reads TGTGCCAGCAGCTCCACCATGCAGGGTGGCTACACCTTC.

CDR3 coding DNA: TGTGCCAGCAGCCCTACAGGGACGAACACTGAAGCTTTCTTT. This encodes CASSPTGTNTEAFF. The chain combines TRBV7-2 with TRBJ1-1, with D tentatively TRBD1 (6 bases). The ends were cut back, 5 bases at V and 1 base at J, with 11 bases in the middle. The germline gives CDR1 SGHTA, CDR2 FQGNSA. There are 14 residues in the CDR3.

The V gene is TRBV6-5, the J gene TRBJ2-3, with TRBD2 matching over 9 bases. CDR1 and CDR2 (germline): MNHEY, SVGAGI. Trimming took 7 bases from V and 4 from J; bases not matched to a gene: 9. The CDR3 contains 15 residues. CDR3 sequence: CASMGQRGAADTQYF. CDR3 nucleotide sequence: TGTGCCAGCATGGGACAGCGGGGGGCAGCAGATACGCAGTATTTT.

This clone was seen more than once but under ten times. The CDR3 bases are TGTGCCAGCAGCTTAGCAGGGCGGGTGGAAGGCTACACCTTC. The encoded protein is CASSLAGRVEGYTF. The V and J genes are TRBV7-9 and TRBJ1-2; D unresolved. The CDR3 extends over 14 amino acids. Germline CDR1 reads SEHNR; CDR2 reads FQNEAQ (reference sequence). Trimming shortened V by 0 bases and J by 8 bases, and 13 bases separated the two germline ends.

This chain connects TRBV5-1 to TRBJ1-4; 7 bases line up with TRBD1. V dropped 2 bases and J dropped 3; count of bases not matched to a gene: 16. This CDR3 region has 19 residues. Germline values: CDR1 SGHRS, CDR2 YFSETQ. This chain's CDR3 is CASSFTFFTGTEANEKLFF. The CDR3, as DNA: TGCGCCAGCAGCTTTACTTTTTTTACAGGGACAGAAGCTAATGAAAAACTGTTTTTT.

V is TRBV6-1 and J is TRBJ1-6, with 9 bases identical to TRBD1. Germline assignment: CDR1 MNHNS and CDR2 SASEGT. The CDR3 extends over 17 amino acids. V dropped 6 bases and J dropped 2; count of bases not matched to a gene: 8. The DNA for the CDR3 is TGTGCCAGCAGGGAACAGGGGGCGCTTGCCTATAATTCACCCCTCCACTTT. Amino acid sequence: CASREQGALAYNSPLHF.

The chain employs TRBV6-4 and TRBJ1-4; D unclear. Trimming shortened V by 6 bases and J by 4 bases, and 15 bases separated the two germline ends. Germline assignment: CDR1 MRHNA and CDR2 SNTAGT. The CDR3 length is 15 residues. The CDR3 is CASRKAKEDNEKLFF. The CDR3, as DNA: TGTGCCAGCAGGAAGGCGAAGGAGGATAATGAAAAACTGTTTTTT.